This entry is about one T cell receptor beta chain. Its antigen remains unidentified. Sample-barcoded 5' priming and a J-beta primer mix drove a second PCR of roughly 7 to 11 cycles. Via MiXCR, TCRdb re-called the 5' RACE reads, giving one row per CDR3 protein. The sample lists about 780,000 distinct CDR3 sequences, about 42% occurring once. The source of the sample is a study of blood T cells in healthy people across ages. Findings and limits, study-wide: Unsorted PBMC material precluded a definitive naive versus antigen-experienced comparison. Measured against age, TCR beta diversity per million T cells decreased in a roughly linear manner. Diversity estimates from one million T cells were considered underestimates. Researchers report that TCR beta diversity correlated strongly with naive T cell percentage.

Trimming at V came to 5 bases and at J to 6 bases, leaving 11 bases not matched to a gene. The CDR3 has 15 amino acids. The chain joins TRBV12-3 or TRBV12-4 to TRBJ2-7; TRBD1 agrees at 9 bases. Sample: blood. This receptor was obtained from a man of 80 years or more in good health. The CDR3 sequence is CASSGTGGKSPEQYF. CDR3 sequence (DNA): TGTGCCAGCAGTGGCACAGGGGGCAAGTCACCCGAGCAGTACTTC.